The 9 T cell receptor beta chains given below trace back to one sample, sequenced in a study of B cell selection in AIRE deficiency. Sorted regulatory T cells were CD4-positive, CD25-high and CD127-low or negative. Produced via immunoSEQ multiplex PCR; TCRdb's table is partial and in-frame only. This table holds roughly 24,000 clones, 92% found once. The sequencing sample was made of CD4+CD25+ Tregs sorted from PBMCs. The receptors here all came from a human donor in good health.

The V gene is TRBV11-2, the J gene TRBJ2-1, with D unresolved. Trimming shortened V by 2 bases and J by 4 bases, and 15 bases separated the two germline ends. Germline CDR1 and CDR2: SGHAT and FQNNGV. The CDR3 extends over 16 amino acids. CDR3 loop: CASSLKLGLPYNEQFF. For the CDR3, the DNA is TGTGCCAGCAGCTTAAAGTTGGGCCTCCCATACAATGAGCAGTTCTTC.

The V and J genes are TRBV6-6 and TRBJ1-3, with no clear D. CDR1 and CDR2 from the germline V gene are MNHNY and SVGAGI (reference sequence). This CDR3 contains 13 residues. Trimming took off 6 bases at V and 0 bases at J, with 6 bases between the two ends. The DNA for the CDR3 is TGTGCCAGCAGCGCCTCCTCTGGAAACACCATATATTTT. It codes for CASSASSGNTIYF.

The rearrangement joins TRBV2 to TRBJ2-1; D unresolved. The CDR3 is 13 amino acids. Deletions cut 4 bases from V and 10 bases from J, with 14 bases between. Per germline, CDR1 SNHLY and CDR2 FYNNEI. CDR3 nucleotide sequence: TGTGCCAGCAGTGCAACGGTAGCTTCGGAGCAGTTCTTC. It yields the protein CASSATVASEQFF.

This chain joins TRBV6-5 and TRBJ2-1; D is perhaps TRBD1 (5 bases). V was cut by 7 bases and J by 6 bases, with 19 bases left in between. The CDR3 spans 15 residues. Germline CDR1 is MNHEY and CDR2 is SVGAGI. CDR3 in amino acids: CASIIRVGLGNEQFF. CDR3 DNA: TGTGCCAGCATTATCCGCGTGGGGCTTGGCAATGAGCAGTTCTTC.

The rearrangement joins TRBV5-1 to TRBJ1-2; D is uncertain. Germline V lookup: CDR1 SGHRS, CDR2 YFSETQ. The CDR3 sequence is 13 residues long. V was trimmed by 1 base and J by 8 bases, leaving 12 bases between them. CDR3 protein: CASSLLDSSGYTF. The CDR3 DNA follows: TGCGCCAGCAGCTTGCTTGATTCCTCCGGCTACACCTTC.

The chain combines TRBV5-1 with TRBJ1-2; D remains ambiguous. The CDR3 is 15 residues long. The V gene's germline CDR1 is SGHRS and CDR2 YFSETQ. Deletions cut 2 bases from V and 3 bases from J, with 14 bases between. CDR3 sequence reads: CASSLHQAQDYGYTF. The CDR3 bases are TGCGCCAGCAGCTTACACCAGGCCCAGGACTATGGCTACACCTTC. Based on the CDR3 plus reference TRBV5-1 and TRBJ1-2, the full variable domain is KAGVTQTPRYLIKTRGQQVTLSCSPISGHRSVSWYQQTPGQGLQFLFEYFSETQRNKGNFPGRFSGRQFSNSRSEMNVSTLELGDSALYLCASSLHQAQDYGYTFGSGTRLTVV.

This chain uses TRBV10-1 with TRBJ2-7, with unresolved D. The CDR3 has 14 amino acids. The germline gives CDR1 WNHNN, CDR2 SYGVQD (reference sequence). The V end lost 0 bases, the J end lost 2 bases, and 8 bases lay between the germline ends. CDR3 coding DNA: TGCGCCAGCAGTGAGTCGGGGTCTACCTACGAGCAGTACTTC. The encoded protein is CASSESGSTYEQYF.

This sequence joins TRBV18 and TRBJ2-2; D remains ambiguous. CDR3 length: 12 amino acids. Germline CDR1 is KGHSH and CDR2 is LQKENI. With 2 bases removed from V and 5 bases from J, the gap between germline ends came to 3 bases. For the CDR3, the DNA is TGTGCCAGCTCACCATGGACCGGGGAGCTGTTTTTT. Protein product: CASSPWTGELFF.

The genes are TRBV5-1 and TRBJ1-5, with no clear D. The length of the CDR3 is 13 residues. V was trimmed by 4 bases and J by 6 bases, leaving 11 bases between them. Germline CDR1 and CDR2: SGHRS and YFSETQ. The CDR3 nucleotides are TGCGCCAGCAGCCCTTTATTTGGTCAGCCCCAGCATTTT. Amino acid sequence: CASSPLFGQPQHF.